This TCR beta chain originates from a study of T cells in Graves' hyperthyroidism and ophthalmopathy. This clonotype was seen only a few times. Mismatch with germline at one junction end may stem from a read error. Amplified TCR beta CDR3 regions derived from RNA transcripts. Carried out on the TCR CDR3, a first-round RT-PCR used the HTBI primer set. TCRdb redid the calling of the multiplex PCR reads with MiXCR, one entry per CDR3 protein. The data hold about 760,000 distinct CDR3 sequences, with over 35% observed a single time. The source material was blood. This receptor was identified in a woman between 40 and 55 years old with Graves' hyperthyroidism.

The CDR3 here is CAGSLQYGEGQPQHF. The CDR3 DNA follows: TGTGCCGGCAGCCTACAGTACGGGGAAGGACAGCCCCAGCATTTT. V usage is TRBV7-9 and J usage is TRBJ1-5; D uncertain. The germline gives CDR1 SEHNR, CDR2 FQNEAQ (reference sequence). CDR3 size: 15 residues.